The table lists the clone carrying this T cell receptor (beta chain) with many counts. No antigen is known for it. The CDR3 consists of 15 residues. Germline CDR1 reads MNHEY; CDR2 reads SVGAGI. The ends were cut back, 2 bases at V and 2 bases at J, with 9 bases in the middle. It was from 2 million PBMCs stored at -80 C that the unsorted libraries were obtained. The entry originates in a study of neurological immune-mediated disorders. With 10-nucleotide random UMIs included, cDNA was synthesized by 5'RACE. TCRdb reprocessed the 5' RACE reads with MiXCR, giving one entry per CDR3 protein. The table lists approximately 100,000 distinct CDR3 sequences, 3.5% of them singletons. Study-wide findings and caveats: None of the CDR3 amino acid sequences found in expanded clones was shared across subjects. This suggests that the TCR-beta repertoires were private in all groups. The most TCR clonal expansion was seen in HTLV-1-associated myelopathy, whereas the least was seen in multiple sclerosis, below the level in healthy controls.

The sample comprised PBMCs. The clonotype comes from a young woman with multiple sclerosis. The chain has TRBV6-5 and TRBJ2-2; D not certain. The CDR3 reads CASSYTHKNTGELFF. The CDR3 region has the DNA TGTGCCAGCAGTTACACCCACAAAAACACCGGGGAGCTGTTTTTT.